Detailed here is one T cell receptor (beta chain). As processed by the authors: Estimates of nucleated cell counts were drawn from the amplification of reference gene primers. The table came from immunoSEQ multiplex PCR; TCRdb's copy has only in-frame clones and leaves some out. That table supplies the V and J calls and clone size; D and trimming were determined from the DNA. This table has around 100,000 clones, around 88% appearing once. These data come from a study of blood T cell repertoires in COVID-19. About the study: Samples of COVID-19 (acute and convalescent) were obtained from the United States, Italy and Spain. PBMCs, B-cell-depleted T cells, or T cells provided the cDNA or gDNA that made up the material.

This CDR3 is 16 amino acids long. Between the trimmed V and J ends, which lost 1 base and 7 bases, there was a span of 19 bases. Germline CDR1 is LGHNA and CDR2 is YSLEER. The TCR comes from a human donor in a cohort sampled during active COVID-19. Sequenced input: peripheral blood. This rearrangement joins TRBV4-3 to TRBJ1-2; a possible D gene is TRBD1 (5 bases). CDR3 in amino acids: CASSQVGGGGVLGYTF. DNA of the CDR3: TGCGCCAGCAGCCAAGTGGGGGGAGGTGGGGTCCTTGGCTACACCTTC.